Listed below are T cell receptor beta chains from one sample, sequenced in a study of blood T cell repertoires in COVID-19. Using immunoSEQ multiplex PCR, the repertoire was profiled, and TCRdb retains in-frame clones only, with some absent. Among tens of thousands of clones, around nine tenths were seen once, and the ten largest hold more than 13%. Specimen: peripheral blood. These receptor sequences come from a human donor with active COVID-19. The donor label of this sample is uncertain. Both conserved end residues are trimmed from each CDR3. Each record gives: V gene, J gene, CDR3 length, CDR3 protein.

TRBV27	TRBJ2-2	10	ASSINTGELF
TRBV5-1	TRBJ2-7	12	ASSLVVSPYEQY
TRBV5-1	TRBJ2-2	15	ASSLHSLRDTTGELF
TRBV11-3	TRBJ2-7	11	ASSPGQTYEQY
TRBV5-1	TRBJ2-2	19	ASRRKPPGQADLANTGELF
TRBV5-5	TRBJ1-5	14	ASSLEGGGSNQPQH
TRBV18	TRBJ1-1	15	ASSPPGRQGWSTEAF
TRBV9	TRBJ2-1	13	ASSARQGAYNEQF
TRBV27	TRBJ1-1	13	ASSLVPGDNTEAF
TRBV10-3	TRBJ1-2	11	AIRGGVNYGYT
TRBV19	TRBJ1-6	15	ASSTPAGTGNNSPLH
TRBV4-3	TRBJ2-7	13	ASSQDVSGSYEQY
TRBV9	TRBJ1-1	13	ASSVSPGSMTEAF
TRBV25-1	TRBJ2-3	14	ASTDLGLAGGLRQY
TRBV2	TRBJ1-1	12	ASSTGQRYTEAF
TRBV19	TRBJ1-3	13	ASSIAGNSGNTIY
TRBV19	TRBJ1-1	10	ASRWGGLGAF
TRBV7-2	TRBJ1-5	15	ASSLFRGMNSNQPQH
TRBV6-6	TRBJ1-2	13	ASSFTGSSAYGYT
TRBV7-2	TRBJ2-7	14	ASSPRTGKISYEQY
TRBV7-6	TRBJ1-5	15	ASSLGTGGLLNQPQH
TRBV6-2/TRBV6-3	TRBJ2-5	13	ASSYRTGGAKTQY
TRBV12-2	TRBJ2-1	15	ASRLRLAGRGSNEQF
TRBV7-2	TRBJ1-1	13	ASSPQSSAATEAF
TRBV27	TRBJ2-1	12	ASSSSRLASEQF
TRBV3-1/TRBV3-2	TRBJ2-1	12	ASSQVSLYNEQF
TRBV7-2	TRBJ1-5	13	ASSLFPDSNQPQH
TRBV12-2	TRBJ1-5	13	ASREKGQGNQPQH
TRBV6-2/TRBV6-3	TRBJ2-1	13	ASSPLGQTYNEQF